These 5 T cell receptor beta chains came from one sample sequenced in a study of blood T cells in healthy people across ages. Next came a second PCR, run for about 6 to 12 cycles, which used a sample-barcoded 5' primer along with a J-beta primer mix. Via MiXCR, TCRdb re-called the 5' RACE reads, giving one row per CDR3 protein. The sample yields over 1,300,000 distinct CDR3 sequences, approximately 59% seen once. Source material: blood. All receptors derive from a man aged 18 to 30 in good health.

This clonotype was seen once. The chain combines TRBV12-5 with TRBJ2-4; 8 nucleotides align to TRBD1. The length of the CDR3 is 16 residues. The V and J ends lost 6 bases and 0 bases, in that order; junction bases with no gene match: 7. Germline loops: CDR1 LGHNT, CDR2 FRNRAP. The CDR3 sequence is CASGPKDRGAKNIQYF. The CDR3, as DNA: TGTGCTAGTGGCCCCAAAGACAGGGGAGCCAAAAACATTCAGTACTTC.

The V gene is TRBV27, the J gene TRBJ2-1, with TRBD2 matching over 10 bases. The CDR3 extends over 16 amino acids. Germline CDR1 is MNHEY and CDR2 is SMNVEV (reference sequence). V dropped 0 bases and J dropped 9; count of bases not matched to a gene: 8. As DNA, the CDR3 is TGTGCCAGCAGTTTATCGAGCCTAGCGGGAGAACGTGAGCAGTTCTTC. This encodes CASSLSSLAGEREQFF.

This chain joins TRBV12-3 or TRBV12-4 and TRBJ2-2, with TRBD1 matching over 9 bases. CDR3 length: 16 residues. The V gene end was trimmed by 8 bases and the J gene end by 6 bases; junction bases not matched to a gene: 13. The CDR3 DNA sequence: TGTGCCAGCGGGCTTCCAGGACAGGGGCTCCCCGGGGAGCTGTTTTTT. This codes for CASGLPGQGLPGELFF.

This clonotype was found a few times. The chain combines TRBV29-1 with TRBJ2-3, with D unclear. CDR1 is SQVTM and CDR2 is ANQGSEA in the germline V gene. The V gene lost 3 bases and the J gene lost 5 bases, with 12 bases spanning the gap. The CDR3 runs to 13 residues. CDR3 coding DNA: TGCAGCGTTGAGTTTAACGGGCGAGATACGCAGTATTTT. This translates into CSVEFNGRDTQYF.

The genes are TRBV20-1 and TRBJ2-5; 12 bases map to TRBD2. The CDR3 has 14 residues. Germline V gene data show CDR1 as DFQATT and CDR2 as SNEGSKA (reference sequence). V shed 5 bases, J shed 3 bases, and the junction held 4 bases outside the gene matches. The CDR3 nucleotides are TGCAGTGCTCTGACTAGCGGGGGTGAAGAGACCCAGTACTTC. Protein sequence: CSALTSGGEETQYF.